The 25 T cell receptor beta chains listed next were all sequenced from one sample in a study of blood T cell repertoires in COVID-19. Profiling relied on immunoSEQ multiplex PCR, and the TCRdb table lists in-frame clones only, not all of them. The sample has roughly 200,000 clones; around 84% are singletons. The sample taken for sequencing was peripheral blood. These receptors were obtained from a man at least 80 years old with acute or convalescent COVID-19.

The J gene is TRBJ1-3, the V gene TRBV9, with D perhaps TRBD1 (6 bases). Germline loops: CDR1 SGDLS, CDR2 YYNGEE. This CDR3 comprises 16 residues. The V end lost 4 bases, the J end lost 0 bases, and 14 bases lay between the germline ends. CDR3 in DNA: TGTGCCAGCAGCCTCACAGGGACATACTCTGGAAACACCATATATTTT. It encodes CASSLTGTYSGNTIYF.

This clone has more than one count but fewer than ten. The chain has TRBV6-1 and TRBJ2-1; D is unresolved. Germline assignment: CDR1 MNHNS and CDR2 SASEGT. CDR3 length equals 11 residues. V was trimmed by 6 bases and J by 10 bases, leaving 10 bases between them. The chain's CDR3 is CASRSKQEQFF. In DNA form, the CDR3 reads TGTGCCAGCAGATCAAAACAGGAGCAGTTCTTC.

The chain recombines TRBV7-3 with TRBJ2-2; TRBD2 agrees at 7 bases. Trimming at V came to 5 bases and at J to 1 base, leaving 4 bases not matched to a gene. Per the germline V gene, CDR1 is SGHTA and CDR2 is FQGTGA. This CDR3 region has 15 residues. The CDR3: CASSPTSENTGELFF. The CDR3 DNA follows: TGTGCCAGCAGCCCTACTAGCGAGAACACCGGGGAGCTGTTTTTT.

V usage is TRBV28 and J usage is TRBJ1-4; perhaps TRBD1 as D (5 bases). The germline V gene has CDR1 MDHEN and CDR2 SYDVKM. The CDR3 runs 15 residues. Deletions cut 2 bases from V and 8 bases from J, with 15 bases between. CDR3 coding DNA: TGTGCCAGCAGTTTAAGGGTTAGGGGATTCGAAAAACTGTTTTTT. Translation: CASSLRVRGFEKLFF.

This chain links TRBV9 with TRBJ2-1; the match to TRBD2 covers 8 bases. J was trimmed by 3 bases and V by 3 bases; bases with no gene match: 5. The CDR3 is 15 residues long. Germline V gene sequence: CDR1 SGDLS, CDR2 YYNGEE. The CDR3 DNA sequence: TGTGCCAGCAGCGCCGCCGGGACTAGCTACAATGAGCAGTTCTTC. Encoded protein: CASSAAGTSYNEQFF.

CDR3 DNA sequence: TGTGCCAGCAGCAAAGATGGTTACCGACTGGCATTCGAGCAGTACGTC. It translates to CASSKDGYRLAFEQYV. The chain couples TRBV21-1 to TRBJ2-7; TRBD2, the D gene given by the table, was not confirmed from the DNA. TRBV21-1 is tagged as a pseudogene. There are 16 residues in the CDR3.

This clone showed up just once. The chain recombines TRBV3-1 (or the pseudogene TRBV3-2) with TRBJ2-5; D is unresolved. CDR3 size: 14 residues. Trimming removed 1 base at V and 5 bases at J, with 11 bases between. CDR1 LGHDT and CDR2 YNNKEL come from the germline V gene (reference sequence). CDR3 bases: TGTGCCAGCAGCCAAGTCTATCCCCGGGAGACCCAGTACTTC. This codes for CASSQVYPRETQYF.

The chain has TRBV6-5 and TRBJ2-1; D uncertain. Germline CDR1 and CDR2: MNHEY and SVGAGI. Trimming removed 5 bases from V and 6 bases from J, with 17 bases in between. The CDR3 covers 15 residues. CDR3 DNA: TGTGCCAGCAGTCGGAGACCCGACCCCTTCAATGAGCAGTTCTTC. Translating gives CASSRRPDPFNEQFF.

The CDR3 nucleotides are TGTGCCAGCAGCTTGGACAGGGGAGAGACCCAGTACTTC. Translated: CASSLDRGETQYF. The J gene is TRBJ2-5, the V gene TRBV5-4, with TRBD1 matching 7 bases. V shed 0 bases, J shed 4 bases, and the junction held 0 bases outside the gene matches. The CDR3 runs 13 residues. Germline V gene sequence: CDR1 SGHNT, CDR2 YYREEE (reference sequence).

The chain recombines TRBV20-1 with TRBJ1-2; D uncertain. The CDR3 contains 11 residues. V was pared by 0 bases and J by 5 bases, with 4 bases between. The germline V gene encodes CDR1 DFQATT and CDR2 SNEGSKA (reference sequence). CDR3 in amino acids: CSARDRYGYTF. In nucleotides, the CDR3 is TGCAGTGCTAGAGACCGTTATGGCTACACCTTC.

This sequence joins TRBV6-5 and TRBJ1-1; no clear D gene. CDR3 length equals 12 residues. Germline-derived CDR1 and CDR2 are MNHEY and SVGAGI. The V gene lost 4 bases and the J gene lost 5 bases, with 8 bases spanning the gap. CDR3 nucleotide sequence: TGTGCCAGCAGTTCCGTCGGGACTGAAGCTTTCTTT. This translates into CASSSVGTEAFF.

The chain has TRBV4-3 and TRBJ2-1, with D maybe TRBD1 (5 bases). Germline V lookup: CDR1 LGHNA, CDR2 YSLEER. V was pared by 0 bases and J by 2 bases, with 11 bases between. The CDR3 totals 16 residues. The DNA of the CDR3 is TGCGCCAGCAGCCAAGATAACAGGCCAACCTACAATGAGCAGTTCTTC. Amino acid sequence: CASSQDNRPTYNEQFF.

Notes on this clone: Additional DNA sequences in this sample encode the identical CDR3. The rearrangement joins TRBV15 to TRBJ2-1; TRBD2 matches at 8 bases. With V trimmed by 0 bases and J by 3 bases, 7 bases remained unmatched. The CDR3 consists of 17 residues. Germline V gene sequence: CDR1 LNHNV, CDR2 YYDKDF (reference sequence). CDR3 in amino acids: CATSRDRGGRRYNEQFF. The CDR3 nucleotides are TGTGCCACCAGCAGAGATCGGGGCGGGAGGCGCTACAATGAGCAGTTCTTC. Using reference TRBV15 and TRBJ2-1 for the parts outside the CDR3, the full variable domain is DAMVIQNPRYQVTQFGKPVTLSCSQTLNHNVMYWYQQKSSQAPKLLFHYYDKDFNNEADTPDNFQSRRPNTSFCFLDIRSPGLGDTAMYLCATSRDRGGRRYNEQFFGPGTRLTVL.

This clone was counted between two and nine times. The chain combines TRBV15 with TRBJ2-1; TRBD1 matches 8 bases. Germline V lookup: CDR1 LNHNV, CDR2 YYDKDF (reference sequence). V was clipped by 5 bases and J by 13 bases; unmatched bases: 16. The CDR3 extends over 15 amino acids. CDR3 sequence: CATSPPTTRGRIQFF. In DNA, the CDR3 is TGTGCCACCAGCCCACCTACTACCAGGGGGCGCATTCAGTTCTTC.

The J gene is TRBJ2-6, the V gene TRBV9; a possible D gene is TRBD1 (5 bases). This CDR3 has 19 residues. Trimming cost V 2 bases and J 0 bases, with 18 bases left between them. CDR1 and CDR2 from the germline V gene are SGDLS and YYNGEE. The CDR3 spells CASSVEETAPTSGANVLTF. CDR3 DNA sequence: TGTGCCAGCAGCGTCGAGGAGACAGCGCCTACCTCTGGGGCCAACGTCCTGACTTTC.

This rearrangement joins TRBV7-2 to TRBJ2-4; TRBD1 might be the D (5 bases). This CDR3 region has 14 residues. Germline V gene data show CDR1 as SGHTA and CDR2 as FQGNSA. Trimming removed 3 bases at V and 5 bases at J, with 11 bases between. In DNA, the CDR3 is TGTGCCAGCAGCTTTCAGGGAATGGAAAACATTCAGTACTTC. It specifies CASSFQGMENIQYF. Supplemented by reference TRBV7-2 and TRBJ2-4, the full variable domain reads GAGVSQSPSNKVTEKGKDVELRCDPISGHTALYWYRQSLGQGLEFLIYFQGNSAPDKSGLPSDRFSAERTGGSVSTLTIQRTQQEDSAVYLCASSFQGMENIQYFGAGTRLSVL.

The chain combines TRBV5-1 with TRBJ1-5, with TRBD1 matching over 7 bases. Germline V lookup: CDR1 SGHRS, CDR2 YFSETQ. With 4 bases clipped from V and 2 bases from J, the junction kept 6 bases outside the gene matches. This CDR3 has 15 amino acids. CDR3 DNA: TGCGCCAGCAGCGAGGGGGCTCTTGGCAATCAGCCCCAGCATTTT. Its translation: CASSEGALGNQPQHF.

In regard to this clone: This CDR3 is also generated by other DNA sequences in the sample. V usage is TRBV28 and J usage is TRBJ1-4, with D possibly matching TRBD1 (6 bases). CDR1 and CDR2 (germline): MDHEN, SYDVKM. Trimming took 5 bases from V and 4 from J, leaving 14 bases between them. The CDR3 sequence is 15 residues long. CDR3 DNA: TGTGCCAGCAGTCTAGGGGGGGCCGGTAATGAAAAACTGTTTTTT. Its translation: CASSLGGAGNEKLFF. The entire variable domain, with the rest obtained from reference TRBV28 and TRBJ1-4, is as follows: DVKVTQSSRYLVKRTGEKVFLECVQDMDHENMFWYRQDPGLGLRLIYFSYDVKMKEKGDIPEGYSVSREKKERFSLILESASTNQTSMYLCASSLGGAGNEKLFFGSGTQLSVL.

The CDR3 is CASELFVGANVLTF. The CDR3 nucleotides read TGCGCCAGCGAACTTTTCGTTGGGGCCAACGTCCTGACTTTC. The chain couples TRBV4-1 to TRBJ2-6, with unresolved D. Germline V gives CDR1 MGHRA, CDR2 YSYEKL. The ends were cut back, 8 bases at V and 3 bases at J, with 11 bases in the middle. The CDR3 has 14 amino acids.

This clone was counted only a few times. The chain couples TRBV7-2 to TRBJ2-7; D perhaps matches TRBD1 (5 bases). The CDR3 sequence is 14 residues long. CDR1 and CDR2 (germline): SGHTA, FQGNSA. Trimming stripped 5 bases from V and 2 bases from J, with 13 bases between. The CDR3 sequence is CASSIGPRAYEQYV. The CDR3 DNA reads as TGTGCCAGCAGCATAGGACCCAGGGCCTACGAGCAGTACGTC.

The CDR3 region is CASSQAIAGGNYGYTF. CDR3 in DNA: TGTGCCAGCAGCCAAGCCATAGCAGGGGGCAATTATGGCTACACCTTC. The gene calls are TRBV4-2 and TRBJ1-2, with 8 positions matching TRBD1. This CDR3 is 16 amino acids long. From germline, CDR1 is LGHNA and CDR2 YNFKEQ. V shed 1 base, J shed 5 bases, and the junction held 9 bases outside the gene matches.

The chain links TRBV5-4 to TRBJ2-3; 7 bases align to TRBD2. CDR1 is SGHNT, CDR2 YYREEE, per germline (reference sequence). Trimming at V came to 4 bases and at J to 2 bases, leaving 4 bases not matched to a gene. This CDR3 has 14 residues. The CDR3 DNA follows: TGTGCCAGCAGCGCCGGGACTAACACAGATACGCAGTATTTT. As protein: CASSAGTNTDTQYF. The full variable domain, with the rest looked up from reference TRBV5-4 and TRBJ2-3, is ETGVTQSPTHLIKTRGQQVTLRCSSQSGHNTVSWYQQALGQGPQFIFQYYREEENGRGNFPPRFSGLQFPNYSSELNVNALELDDSALYLCASSAGTNTDTQYFGPGTRLTVL.

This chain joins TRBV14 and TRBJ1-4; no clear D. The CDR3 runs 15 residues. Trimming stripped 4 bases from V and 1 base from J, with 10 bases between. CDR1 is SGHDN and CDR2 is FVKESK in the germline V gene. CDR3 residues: CASSPSGRTNEKLFF. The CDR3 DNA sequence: TGTGCCAGCAGCCCCTCCGGGAGAACTAATGAAAAACTGTTTTTT.

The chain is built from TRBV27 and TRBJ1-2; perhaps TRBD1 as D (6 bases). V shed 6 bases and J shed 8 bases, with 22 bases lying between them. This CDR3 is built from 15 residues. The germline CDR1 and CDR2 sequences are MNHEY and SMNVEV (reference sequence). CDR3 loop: CASSRKGDGLRGYTF. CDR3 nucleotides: TGTGCCAGCAGCCGGAAGGGGGACGGCCTACGGGGCTACACCTTC.

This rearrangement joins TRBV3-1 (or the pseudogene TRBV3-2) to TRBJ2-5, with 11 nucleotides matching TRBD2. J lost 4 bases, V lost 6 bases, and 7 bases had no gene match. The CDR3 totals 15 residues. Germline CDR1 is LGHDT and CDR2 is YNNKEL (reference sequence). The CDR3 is CASRSLAGVIETQYF. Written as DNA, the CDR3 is TGTGCCAGCAGGTCACTAGCGGGAGTGATAGAGACCCAGTACTTC.